This passage covers 27 T cell receptor beta chains from one sample sequenced in a study of blood T cell repertoires in COVID-19. Using immunoSEQ multiplex PCR, the repertoire was profiled, and TCRdb retains in-frame clones only, with some absent. This repertoire shows approximately 49,000 clones, roughly 80% found once; its top ten account for around 2.7%. Sequencing was performed on peripheral blood. The receptors were gathered from a woman aged 55 to 70 with acute or convalescent COVID-19.

The gene calls are TRBV11-2 and TRBJ2-7; TRBD1 matches 9 bases. CDR1 and CDR2 (germline): SGHAT, FQNNGV. The CDR3 runs 14 residues. Trimming took 3 bases from V and 6 from J; bases not matched to a gene: 6. The CDR3 is CASSFSTGGGEQYF. CDR3 nucleotide sequence: TGTGCCAGCAGCTTCTCGACAGGGGGAGGCGAGCAGTACTTC.

The chain employs TRBV15 and TRBJ2-1; 11 bases are a match to TRBD2. There are 15 residues in the CDR3. The V segment lost 3 bases and the J segment 10 bases; nucleotides outside the gene matches: 8. Germline V gene data show CDR1 as LNHNV and CDR2 as YYDKDF (reference sequence). In nucleotides, the CDR3 is TGTGCCACCAGCAGGGAGGGGCTAGCGGGAGGAGAGCAGTTCTTC. Its protein is CATSREGLAGGEQFF.

V and J are TRBV5-6 and TRBJ2-1, with no clear D. The CDR3 loop spans 15 amino acids. Germline V gene data show CDR1 as SGHDT and CDR2 as YYEEEE. V was trimmed by 4 bases and J by 0 bases, leaving 11 bases between them. The CDR3 reads CASSQTVSSYNEQFF. The CDR3 bases are TGTGCCAGCAGCCAAACGGTTAGCTCCTACAATGAGCAGTTCTTC.

The V and J genes are TRBV4-2 and TRBJ1-1; possible D gene TRBD1, 6 bases. From germline, CDR1 is LGHNA and CDR2 YNFKEQ. The V and J ends lost 1 base and 1 base respectively, with 10 bases between them. This CDR3 comprises 15 residues. The CDR3 loop reads CASSQGDRSNTEAFF. CDR3 DNA: TGTGCCAGCAGCCAAGGAGACAGGTCGAACACTGAAGCTTTCTTT.

This clone appeared a few times. J is TRBJ2-5 and V is TRBV3-1 (or the pseudogene TRBV3-2), with TRBD2 identical over 15 bases. Germline V CDR1 and CDR2: LGHDT, YNNKEL (reference sequence). This CDR3 is built from 19 residues. J gave up 1 base and V 0 bases, and 6 bases lay outside the gene matches. CDR3 amino acids: CASSQEGTSGGPRQETQYF. CDR3 nucleotide sequence: TGTGCCAGCAGCCAAGAGGGGACTAGCGGGGGGCCCCGCCAAGAGACCCAGTACTTC.

The rearrangement links TRBV6-5 to TRBJ1-1; D not certain. Trimming left V 0 bases short and J 4 bases short, with 9 bases between. CDR1 is MNHEY and CDR2 is SVGAGI in the germline V gene. The CDR3 spans 14 residues. The chain's CDR3 is CASSYSRGGTEAFF. The CDR3 nucleotides read TGTGCCAGCAGTTACTCACGAGGAGGCACTGAAGCTTTCTTT.

The CDR3 sequence: CASSSAPGGYGYTF. Here the CDR3 DNA reads TGTGCCAGCAGCTCCGCCCCCGGGGGCTATGGCTACACCTTC. The rearrangement links TRBV9 to TRBJ1-2; tentatively, D is TRBD1 (5 bases). Germline assignment: CDR1 SGDLS and CDR2 YYNGEE. This CDR3 spans 14 amino acids. Trimming removed 4 bases at V and 4 bases at J, with 14 bases between.

The gene calls are TRBV7-2 and TRBJ2-1; 11 nucleotides line up with TRBD2. Per the germline V gene, CDR1 is SGHTA and CDR2 is FQGNSA. The CDR3 loop spans 15 amino acids. The trim removed 5 bases at V and 9 bases at J, leaving 9 bases unmatched. For the CDR3, the DNA is TGTGCCAGCAGCCCCAGGGGACTAGCGGCGGGTGAGCAGTTCTTC. This gives the protein CASSPRGLAAGEQFF.

A few counts support this clone. The J gene is TRBJ2-1, the V gene TRBV7-6, with 7 bases matching TRBD2. V shed 2 bases, J shed 0 bases, and the junction held 16 bases outside the gene matches. Germline lookup yields CDR1 SGHVS and CDR2 FNYEAQ. The CDR3 length is 20 residues. The CDR3 region is CASSLFSAGLAEASYNEQFF. CDR3 nucleotide sequence: TGTGCCAGCAGCTTATTCTCAGCGGGGCTAGCGGAGGCCTCCTACAATGAGCAGTTCTTC.

This chain joins TRBV28 and TRBJ1-2, with D tentatively TRBD1 (5 bases). V dropped 10 bases and J dropped 2 bases, with 20 bases sitting between them. This CDR3 contains 15 residues. Germline loops: CDR1 MDHEN, CDR2 SYDVKM. The CDR3 DNA reads as TGTGCCACCGGTGGGGGGGACGTAAAAAACTATGGCTACACCTTC. Its protein product is CATGGGDVKNYGYTF.

The chain is built from TRBV7-8 and TRBJ1-2; 10 nucleotides agree with TRBD1. The V segment lost 5 bases and the J segment 3 bases; nucleotides outside the gene matches: 6. Germline CDR1 SGHVS, CDR2 FQNEAQ. The CDR3 extends over 15 amino acids. In nucleotides, the CDR3 is TGTGCCAGCAGCCCCGACAGGGGGCGCGACTATGGCTACACCTTC. Translation gives CASSPDRGRDYGYTF.

V gene TRBV28 combines with J gene TRBJ2-7; TRBD1 matches 9 bases. Per germline, CDR1 MDHEN and CDR2 SYDVKM. V shed 7 bases and J 0 bases; nucleotides not matched to a gene: 10. The CDR3 is 16 residues long. CDR3 DNA: TGTGCCAGCATCCGGGGACAGGGATTGGGCTCCTACGAGCAGTACTTC. Its protein product is CASIRGQGLGSYEQYF.

In its sample, this clone was seen once. Here the CDR3 DNA reads TGTGCCAGCAGCCAAGAACTCGGACAGGGGAGCACAGATACGCAGTATTTT. This gives the protein CASSQELGQGSTDTQYF. The chain has TRBV3-1 (or the pseudogene TRBV3-2) and TRBJ2-3; 9 bases line up with TRBD1. The CDR3 is 17 residues long. Germline values: CDR1 LGHDT, CDR2 YNNKEL (reference sequence). The ends lost 0 bases at V and 0 bases at J; junction bases unmatched: 4.

This clone is medium-sized by share. The chain uses TRBV5-6 and TRBJ1-2; 7 nucleotides agree with TRBD1. Germline CDR1 is SGHDT and CDR2 is YYEEEE. CDR3 length: 14 residues. V was clipped by 0 bases and J by 8 bases; unmatched bases: 7. Here the CDR3 DNA reads TGTGCCAGCAGCTTGGTCAACAGGGGACGCGGCTACACCTTC. The encoded protein is CASSLVNRGRGYTF.

Written as DNA, the CDR3 is TGTGCCAGTAGTATCTGGGTCGGTAGCGGGATAGAAGGCGGGGAGCTGTTTTTT. This codes for CASSIWVGSGIEGGELFF. This chain links TRBV19 with TRBJ2-2, with TRBD2 identical over 8 bases. V shed 3 bases and J 7 bases; nucleotides not matched to a gene: 16. In germline, CDR1 is LNHDA, CDR2 SQIVND (reference sequence). The CDR3 totals 18 residues.

V is TRBV30 and J is TRBJ1-2, with D possibly being TRBD1 (6 bases). The germline gives CDR1 GTSNPN, CDR2 SVGIG (reference sequence). V shed 3 bases and J shed 5 bases, with 13 bases lying between them. The CDR3 has 13 residues. Here the CDR3 DNA reads TGTGCCTGGAGATCACAGGGTTCGTATGGCTACACCTTC. Translated: CAWRSQGSYGYTF. The variable domain in full, with the rest retrieved from reference TRBV30 and TRBJ1-2, is SQTIHQWPATLVQPVGSPLSLECTVEGTSNPNLYWYRQAAGRGLQLLFYSVGIGQISSEVPQNLSASRPQDRQFILSSKKLLLSDSGFYLCAWRSQGSYGYTFGSGTRLTVV.

The chain couples TRBV11-2 to TRBJ2-2; D is undetermined. The CDR3 is 14 residues long. V lost 2 bases and J lost 1, with 5 bases in between. Germline V gene lookup returns CDR1 SGHAT and CDR2 FQNNGV. DNA of the CDR3: TGTGCCAGCAGCTTATGGCAGAACACCGGGGAGCTGTTTTTT. Its protein product is CASSLWQNTGELFF.

The J gene is TRBJ2-1, the V gene TRBV2, with 7 bases aligning to TRBD2. The CDR3 spans 17 residues. CDR1 and CDR2 from the germline V gene are SNHLY and FYNNEI. After removal of 7 bases from V and 6 bases from J, the junction contained 18 bases not matched to a gene. CDR3 sequence (DNA): TGTGCCAGCACTTTATCCCCCGGGACTATAAGCCGCAATGAGCAGTTCTTC. This gives the protein CASTLSPGTISRNEQFF.

This clone was seen just once. The chain links TRBV6-5 to TRBJ1-2; tentative D call: TRBD1 (6 bases). Trimming stripped 9 bases from V and 2 bases from J, with 16 bases between. Germline V gene data show CDR1 as MNHEY and CDR2 as SVGAGI. CDR3 size: 14 residues. CDR3 sequence reads: CASKETGPNYGYTF. CDR3 DNA sequence: TGTGCCAGTAAGGAAACAGGGCCGAACTATGGCTACACCTTC.

This chain joins TRBV19 and TRBJ2-7; 8 nucleotides align to TRBD1. CDR3 size: 14 residues. From germline, CDR1 is LNHDA and CDR2 SQIVND (reference sequence). The ends lost 3 bases at V and 3 bases at J; junction bases unmatched: 4. CDR3 sequence reads: CASSMTGVLYEQYF. The CDR3 bases are TGTGCCAGTAGTATGACAGGGGTTCTCTACGAGCAGTACTTC.

The chain recombines TRBV19 with TRBJ1-3, with a possible D match to TRBD1 (6 bases). The CDR3 loop spans 15 amino acids. Trimming cost V 4 bases and J 0 bases, with 10 bases left between them. Germline V gives CDR1 LNHDA, CDR2 SQIVND (reference sequence). The CDR3 DNA reads TGTGCCAGTAGTAACAGGGAACTCTCTGGAAACACCATATATTTT. Protein product: CASSNRELSGNTIYF.

The chain uses TRBV7-9 and TRBJ2-7; 7 bases fit TRBD1. Per germline, CDR1 SEHNR and CDR2 FQNEAQ (reference sequence). The CDR3 totals 14 residues. Losses at the gene ends were 1 base for V and 5 bases for J; bases not matched to a gene: 5. DNA for the CDR3: TGTGCCAGCAGCTTAGAACAGGGGTACCACGAGCAGTACTTC. It specifies CASSLEQGYHEQYF.

This clone was recorded once. This chain joins TRBV15 and TRBJ1-5; 9 bases line up with TRBD1. V lost 2 bases and J lost 4; bases outside the gene matches: 3. Germline V gives CDR1 LNHNV, CDR2 YYDKDF (reference sequence). There are 15 residues in the CDR3. The CDR3 loop is CATSRTGGWNQPQHF. CDR3 nucleotide sequence: TGTGCCACCAGCAGAACAGGGGGCTGGAATCAGCCCCAGCATTTT.

The CDR3 region is CASSPTQGYTGELFF. The CDR3 region has the DNA TGTGCCAGCAGCCCCACACAGGGATACACCGGGGAGCTGTTTTTT. This rearrangement joins TRBV7-2 to TRBJ2-2; D is perhaps TRBD1 (6 bases). This CDR3 is 15 amino acids long. Germline CDR1 and CDR2: SGHTA and FQGNSA. Trimming removed 5 bases from V and 3 bases from J, with 13 bases in between.

V is TRBV6-5 and J is TRBJ2-7; 7 bases line up with TRBD2. V dropped 5 bases and J dropped 3; count of bases not matched to a gene: 7. The CDR3 is 14 amino acids. Germline assignment: CDR1 MNHEY and CDR2 SVGAGI. The CDR3 coding sequence is TGTGCCAGCAGTCGGGAGGCAGGCCTCTACGAGCAGTACTTC. Translated, it gives CASSREAGLYEQYF.

This chain connects TRBV12-5 to TRBJ1-1; 8 nucleotides agree with TRBD1. The CDR3 is 15 residues long. CDR1 is LGHNT and CDR2 is FRNRAP in the germline V gene. Unmatched junction bases numbered 12, after V lost 6 bases and J lost 6 bases. CDR3: CASGPGQGSFSEAFF. CDR3 DNA sequence: TGTGCTAGTGGGCCAGGACAGGGAAGCTTCTCTGAAGCTTTCTTT.

V usage is TRBV27 and J usage is TRBJ2-1, with TRBD1 as a possible D gene (5 bases). CDR3 length: 15 amino acids. In germline, CDR1 is MNHEY, CDR2 SMNVEV (reference sequence). V gave up 0 bases and J gave up 4 bases, with 10 bases separating them. The CDR3 reads CASSLSGQRYNEQFF. The CDR3 DNA reads TGTGCCAGCAGTTTATCAGGACAACGATACAATGAGCAGTTCTTC.